The rows below give T cell receptor beta chains drawn from one sample of a study of blood T cell repertoires in COVID-19. Method: immunoSEQ multiplex PCR; TCRdb's copy keeps in-frame clones and lacks some. The sample contains roughly 41,000 clones, about 85% of which appear only once. The sample was peripheral blood. These receptors were taken from a woman of 80 years or more with acute or convalescent COVID-19. Both conserved end residues are part of each CDR3. The D gene is left open where the match is weak. Clone sizes are given selectively: once, few, many, or a class where the clone is expanded.

>TRBV19|-|TRBJ2-2|-
TGTGCCAGTAGTTTCAGGGGTTACACCGGGGAGCTGTTTTTT
CASSFRGYTGELFF
>TRBV3-1/TRBV3-2|TRBD2|TRBJ2-3|-
TGTGCCAGCAGCCAGAGCTCATTAGTGGGGGGGAGCGAATATTTT
CASSQSSLVGGSEYF
>TRBV9|-|TRBJ2-2|few
TGTGCCAGCAGCGTCGACAGTGCAACCGGGGAGCTGTTTTTT
CASSVDSATGELFF
>TRBV28|-|TRBJ1-5|-
TGTGCCAGCAGGCTGGACAGTATTTTGCCCCAGCATTTT
CASRLDSILPQHF
>TRBV5-1|TRBD1|TRBJ1-5|-
TGCGCCAGCAGCCCGGACAGGGGGCAACAGCCCCAGCATTTT
CASSPDRGQQPQHF
>TRBV10-1|TRBD1|TRBJ2-3|-
TGCGCCAGCAGTGAGTTACAAACAGGGGGTGCAGATACGCAGTATTTT
CASSELQTGGADTQYF
>TRBV28|-|TRBJ1-4|-
TGTGCCAGCAGGTCAAGGAGATTTAATGAAAAACTGTTTTTT
CASRSRRFNEKLFF
>TRBV6-5|-|TRBJ1-4|-
TGTGCCAGCAGTTACTCGGGAAGGGAGGGTGAAAAACTGTTTTTT
CASSYSGREGEKLFF
>TRBV10-3|TRBD1|TRBJ2-7|-
TGTGCCATCAGCCAGGACAGGGCCCACGAGCAGTACTTC
CAISQDRAHEQYF
>TRBV4-3|TRBD2|TRBJ2-1|-
TGCGCCAGCAGCCAAGGGACTAGCGGGGCCTCCTACAATGAGCAGTTCTTC
CASSQGTSGASYNEQFF
>TRBV2|TRBD1|TRBJ1-2|few
TGTGCCAGCAGTGTCCCGTCTACAGGGGGCGACTATGGCTACACCTTC
CASSVPSTGGDYGYTF
>TRBV27|TRBD2|TRBJ2-2|once
TGTGCCAGCAGTTCCCGGACTAGCGTGAACACCGGGGAGCTGTTTTTT
CASSSRTSVNTGELFF
>TRBV30|-|TRBJ1-6|-
TGTGCTTATAGACATGCACAGGGTGGGTCACCCCTCCACTTT
CAYRHAQGGSPLHF
>TRBV6-5|-|TRBJ1-2|-
TGTGCCAGCAGCTACTCGCGGGGTTTAGAGGACTATGGCTACACCTTC
CASSYSRGLEDYGYTF
>TRBV6-5|-|TRBJ1-5|-
TGTGCCAGCTTCAGCGGAGATAGCAATCAGCCCCAGCATTTT
CASFSGDSNQPQHF
>TRBV3-1/TRBV3-2|-|TRBJ1-3|few
TGTGCCAGCAGCCAAAGGGGGGGCTTCGACTCTGGAAACACCATATATTTT
CASSQRGGFDSGNTIYF
>TRBV7-2|-|TRBJ1-1|few
TGTGCCAGCAGCTCGGAGGGCCGGGGCGGGAACACTGAAGCTTTCTTT
CASSSEGRGGNTEAFF
>TRBV19|TRBD2|TRBJ2-3|-
TGTGCCAGCGGGGGGGCGTCAGTAGGTACGCAGTATTTT
CASGGASVGTQYF
>TRBV28|-|TRBJ1-2|-
TGTGCCAGCAGTTTACGGGGGGGCGCCAACTATGGCTACACCTTC
CASSLRGGANYGYTF
>TRBV2|-|TRBJ1-2|-
TGTGCCAGCAGTGATGGCCGACAGGCTGTCTATGGCTACACCTTC
CASSDGRQAVYGYTF
>TRBV5-5|TRBD1|TRBJ2-7|few
TGTGCCAGCAGCGAAGGACAGGGCATCTACGAGCAGTACTTC
CASSEGQGIYEQYF
>TRBV14|TRBD2|TRBJ2-3|-
TGTGCCAGCAGTGGACTAGCGGGGGCCTCTACGCAGTATTTT
CASSGLAGASTQYF
>TRBV6-1|-|TRBJ1-4|-
TGTGCCAGCACTGACCCCTCCGATTCGACAGGCAGTAATGAAAAACTGTTTTTT
CASTDPSDSTGSNEKLFF
>TRBV18|-|TRBJ1-2|once
TGTGCCAGCTCACCTACCTCCGAAGAGAGCTACACCTTC
CASSPTSEESYTF
>TRBV6-1|-|TRBJ1-4|-
TGTGCCAGCAGTGTCCACAGGGATGGGGCTAATGAAAAACTGTTTTTT
CASSVHRDGANEKLFF
>TRBV20-1|-|TRBJ2-5|-
TGCAGTGCTAGGCGAGAGACCCAGTACTTC
CSARRETQYF
>TRBV29-1|TRBD1|TRBJ2-1|-
TGCAGCGTTATCCTCGGGACAGTCTACAATGAGCAGTTCTTC
CSVILGTVYNEQFF
>TRBV6-6|-|TRBJ2-7|-
TGTGCCAGCAGTTACCCCGAGGGTCCAATTTTC
CASSYPEGPIF
>TRBV2|-|TRBJ2-5|few
TGTGCCAGCAGTGAAAGGACAGGGACTATGAAGACCCAGTACTTC
CASSERTGTMKTQYF
>TRBV29-1|-|TRBJ1-1|-
TGCAGCGTTTTCGGGGGGTGGGGAGACACTGAAGCTTTCTTT
CSVFGGWGDTEAFF
>TRBV12-3/TRBV12-4|TRBD1|TRBJ1-2|-
TGTGCCAGCGGTAGACAGGGAGGCTATGGCTACACCTTC
CASGRQGGYGYTF
>TRBV18|-|TRBJ1-2|-
TGTGCCAGCTCACCCCGGGTAGTAGACTATGGCTACACCTTC
CASSPRVVDYGYTF
>TRBV30|-|TRBJ1-6|-
TGTGCCTGGAGGAGCTCCTATAATTCACCCCTCCACTTT
CAWRSSYNSPLHF
>TRBV12-3/TRBV12-4|-|TRBJ2-5|-
TGTGCCAGCAGCCTCCGGGAGACCCAGTACTTC
CASSLRETQYF
>TRBV6-6|-|TRBJ1-5|-
TGTGCCAGCAGTAGCTCGGGGGGGGTCCCAGAGCCCCAGCATTTT
CASSSSGGVPEPQHF
>TRBV5-1|TRBD2|TRBJ2-5|-
TGCGCCAGCAGCGTAGCGAGTGGGGCGGGAGCACAAGAGACCCAGTACTTC
CASSVASGAGAQETQYF
>TRBV14|TRBD1|TRBJ1-5|once
TGTGCCAGCAGCCAAGGGTACCGGGACAGGGGTCCGGTGGGTGGCAATCAGCCCCAGCATTTT
CASSQGYRDRGPVGGNQPQHF
>TRBV5-1|-|TRBJ1-6|-
TGCGCCAGCAGCTCCTCCCCTGGAGGTATTGATTCACCCCTCCACTTT
CASSSSPGGIDSPLHF
>TRBV9|-|TRBJ1-3|-
TGTGCCAGCAGCGTAAGGGGACACCTCTCTGGAAACACCATATATTTT
CASSVRGHLSGNTIYF
>TRBV30|-|TRBJ1-2|-
TGTGCCTGGAGCGACGCCAGCGAATATGGCTACACCTTC
CAWSDASEYGYTF
>TRBV7-2|TRBD1|TRBJ1-6|few
TGTGCCAGCAGCTTAAATGGTGGGAACACAGGGGGCCCTCACCACTTT
CASSLNGGNTGGPHHF
>TRBV25-1|-|TRBJ1-2|-
TGTGCCAGCAGTGAATTGGACTGGAATGGCTACACCTTC
CASSELDWNGYTF
>TRBV19|TRBD1|TRBJ2-2|-
TGTGCCAGTATTGGGGGACAGGGGTTCACCGGGGAGCTGTTTTTT
CASIGGQGFTGELFF
>TRBV11-2|-|TRBJ2-2|-
TGTGCCAGCAGCTTACTCTATACGAACACCGGGGAGCTGTTTTTT
CASSLLYTNTGELFF